This T cell receptor (beta chain) was sequenced for a study of OX40 agonist ivuxolimab in advanced cancers. In the study overall: The drug used for patients, ivuxolimab, was an agonistic anti-OX40 (CD134) antibody.

Using immunoSEQ multiplex PCR, the repertoire was profiled, and TCRdb retains in-frame clones only, with some absent. Of 65,000 to 100,000 clones listed, 88% are singletons. Germline CDR1 SNHLY, CDR2 FYNNEI. With 4 bases removed from V and 0 bases from J, the gap between germline ends came to 7 bases. CDR3 length: 14 amino acids. The V gene is TRBV2, the J gene TRBJ1-3; D unresolved. The receptor was derived from an adult with an advanced solid tumor such as melanoma, head and neck, liver or kidney cancer. The material sequenced was CD4+ or CD8+ T cells sorted from blood, taken in a trial of the OX40 agonist ivuxolimab. The CDR3 DNA follows: TGTGCCAGCAGTGCGGGATACTCTGGAAACACCATATATTTT. This translates into CASSAGYSGNTIYF.